A single T cell receptor beta chain is shown here with its context. It was RNA transcripts that yielded the amplified TCR beta CDR3 regions. Using the HTBI primer set, a first-round RT-PCR was run on the TCR CDR3. TCRdb re-called the multiplex PCR reads through MiXCR, storing one row per CDR3 protein. The table records 500,000 or so distinct CDR3 sequences, more than 15% of them present only once. This specimen belongs to a study of T cells in Graves' hyperthyroidism and ophthalmopathy. The specimen was blood. The receptor was derived from a woman under 30 with Graves' ophthalmopathy.

Written as DNA, the CDR3 is TGTGCCAGTAGTCAGTCGGGGGGACCCTACAATGAGCAGTTCTTC. Its translation is CASSQSGGPYNEQFF. This chain uses TRBV19 with TRBJ2-1; 7 nucleotides align to TRBD2. CDR1 is LNHDA, CDR2 SQIVND, per germline (reference sequence). V shed 5 bases and J 2 bases; nucleotides not matched to a gene: 6. This CDR3 comprises 15 residues. Looking up the rest from reference TRBV19 and TRBJ2-1 gives the full variable domain: DGGITQSPKYLFRKEGQNVTLSCEQNLNHDAMYWYRQDPGQGLRLIYYSQIVNDFQKGDIAEGYSVSREKKESFPLTVTSAQKNPTAFYLCASSQSGGPYNEQFFGPGTRLTVL.